This T cell receptor beta chain is from a study of cytomegalovirus exposure and HLA in healthy donors. Broader study findings: In vitro checks showed that a few CMV-associated chains really do target CMV antigens. Several of the most significant clusters appeared, in a later analysis, to be linked to common viral pathogens. TCR beta V segments were, for the most part, productive about 87% or about 30% of the time in an earlier analysis.

The germline V gene encodes CDR1 SEHNR and CDR2 FQNEAQ (reference sequence). The CDR3 totals 14 residues. Amplification used 60 Vbeta primers and 13 Jbeta primers. The table came from immunoSEQ multiplex PCR; TCRdb's copy has only in-frame clones and leaves some out. The sample shows 110,000 or so clones, roughly 72% of them seen only once. This clone was observed once. Its cognate antigen is unknown. At one of its ends the junction is not consistent with the germline gene, which may arise from a read error. This TCR derives from a woman between 40 and 55 years old in good health and CMV-seropositive. V and J are TRBV7-9 and TRBJ2-1, with 9 nucleotides matching TRBD2. Input material: PBMCs. Written as DNA, the CDR3 is TGTGCCAGCAGCGTAGCGGGAGTACTGAATGAGCAGTTCTTC. This encodes CASSVAGVLNEQFF.